This T cell receptor beta chain comes out of a study of blood T cell repertoires in COVID-19. Background on the study: Acute and convalescent COVID-19 specimens originated in the United States, Italy and Spain. The cDNA or gDNA used as material had been derived from T cells, B-cell-depleted T cells, or PBMCs.

Authors' data handling: How many nucleated cells were present was estimated from reference gene primer amplification. Data came from immunoSEQ multiplex PCR; TCRdb stores just in-frame clones and leaves some out. V and J calls and clone size are given by that table; D and trimming were obtained from the DNA. The sample holds 100,000 to 150,000 clones, about 88% seen once. CDR3 size: 17 residues. V shed 3 bases, J shed 2 bases, and the junction held 8 bases outside the gene matches. Per germline, CDR1 SGHDT and CDR2 YYEEEE. The chain recombines TRBV5-6 with TRBJ1-6; 7 positions match TRBD1. This sequence was found in a woman of 80 years or more with acute or convalescent COVID-19. Sequenced sample: peripheral blood. CDR3 bases: TGTGCCAGCAGCTACGCAGGGGGTAGTCCCTATAATTCACCCCTCCACTTT. It codes for CASSYAGGSPYNSPLHF.